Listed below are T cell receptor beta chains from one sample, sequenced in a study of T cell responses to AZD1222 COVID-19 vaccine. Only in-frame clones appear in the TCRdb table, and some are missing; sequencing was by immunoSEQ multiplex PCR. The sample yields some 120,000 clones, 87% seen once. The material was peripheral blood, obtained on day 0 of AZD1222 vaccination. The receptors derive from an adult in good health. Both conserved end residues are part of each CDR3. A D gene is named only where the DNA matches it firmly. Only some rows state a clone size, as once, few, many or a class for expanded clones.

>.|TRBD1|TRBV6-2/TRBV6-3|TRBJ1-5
TGTGCCAGCAGCGGGACAGGGTGGGACAATCAGCCCCAGCATTTT
CASSGTGWDNQPQHF
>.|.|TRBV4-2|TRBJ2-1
TGTGCCAGCAGCCAAGATCTGAGGGGGGGCCGGACTGAGCAGTTCTTC
CASSQDLRGGRTEQFF
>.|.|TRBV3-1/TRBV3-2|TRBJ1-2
TGTGCCAGCAGCCAAGAGACAGGCGGCCCGTATGGCTACACCTTC
CASSQETGGPYGYTF
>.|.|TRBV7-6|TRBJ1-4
TGTGCCAGCAGCAAGATACCGGGTTCGGGGGAAAAACTGTTTTTT
CASSKIPGSGEKLFF
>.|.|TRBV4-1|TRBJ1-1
TGCGCCAGCAGCCAAGAGGCCACCTCATTGGGGGAAGCTTTCTTT
CASSQEATSLGEAFF
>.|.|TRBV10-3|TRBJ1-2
TGTGCCATCAGCGTAGACAGAAACTATGGCTACACCTTC
CAISVDRNYGYTF
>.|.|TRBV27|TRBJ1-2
TGTGCCAGCAGTCCTGCCGGGAACTATGGCTACACCTTC
CASSPAGNYGYTF
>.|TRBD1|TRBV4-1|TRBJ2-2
TGCGCCAGCAGCCAAATCCCGGGACAGCCCGGGGAGCTGTTTTTT
CASSQIPGQPGELFF
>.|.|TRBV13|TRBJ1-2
TGTGCCAGCAGCAGAGTTGGTAACTATGGCTACACCTTC
CASSRVGNYGYTF
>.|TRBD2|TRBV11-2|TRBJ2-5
TGTGCCAGCACTTTCGGTTTGCTAGCGGGGGGGATACAAGAGACCCAGTACTTC
CASTFGLLAGGIQETQYF
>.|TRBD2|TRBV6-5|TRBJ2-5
TGTGCCACGAAAATCCCTGGGGGGGGAGAGACCCAGTACTTC
CATKIPGGGETQYF
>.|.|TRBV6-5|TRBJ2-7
TGTGCCAGCAGTAGAACTGTCGGGAAGGGCGAGCAGTACTTC
CASSRTVGKGEQYF
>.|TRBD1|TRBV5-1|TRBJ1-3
TGCGCCAGCAGCGCGGGACAGGCTGGAAACACCATATATTTT
CASSAGQAGNTIYF
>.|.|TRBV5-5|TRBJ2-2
TGTGCCAGCAGCCCCCCAGGGGTGGGGGTAGGGACCGGGGAGCTGTTTTTT
CASSPPGVGVGTGELFF
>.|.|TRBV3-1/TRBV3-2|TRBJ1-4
TGTGCCAGCAGCCCCCATATAGGGCCTGGTGAAAAACTGTTTTTT
CASSPHIGPGEKLFF
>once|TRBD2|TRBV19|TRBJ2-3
TGTGCCAGTACCATGCTGGGGGGGACTAGCGCTACGCAGTATTTT
CASTMLGGTSATQYF
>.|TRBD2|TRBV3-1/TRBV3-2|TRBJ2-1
TGTGCCAGCAGCCAAGGTGGTGGGACTAAGCAGTTCTTC
CASSQGGGTKQFF
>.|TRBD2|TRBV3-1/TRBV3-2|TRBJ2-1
TGTGCCAGCAGCCATGGGGCTAGCGGTTACAATGAGCAGTTCTTC
CASSHGASGYNEQFF
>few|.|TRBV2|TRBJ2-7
TGTGCCAGCAATACACCTAGGGGATCCTCCTACGAGCAGTACTTC
CASNTPRGSSYEQYF
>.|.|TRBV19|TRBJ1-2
TGTGCCAGTAGTATACAGGGCACCTATGGCTACACCTTC
CASSIQGTYGYTF
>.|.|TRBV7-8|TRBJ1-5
TGTGCCAGCAGCTTAGCCGGGTCAGCCCTTGGCTCAGGGAGCAATCAGCCCCAGCATTTT
CASSLAGSALGSGSNQPQHF
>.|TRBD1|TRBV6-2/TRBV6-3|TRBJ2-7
TGTGCCAGCAGTCGGGGGACAGGGGTCCCCATCCAGTACTTC
CASSRGTGVPIQYF
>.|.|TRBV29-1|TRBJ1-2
TGCAGCGTTCGACAGCCAACCCTGAGGGGGTATGGCTACACCTTC
CSVRQPTLRGYGYTF
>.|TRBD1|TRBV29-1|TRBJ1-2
TGCAGCGTGAAACGACAGGGGGCCTATGGCTACACCTTC
CSVKRQGAYGYTF
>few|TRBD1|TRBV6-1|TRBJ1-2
TGTGCCAGCAGTGATGTTCAGGGGGCGCAAGCTAGCTATGGCTACACCTTC
CASSDVQGAQASYGYTF
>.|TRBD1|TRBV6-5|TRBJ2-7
TGTGCCAGCAGGAGACAGGGGGCTAGTTACGAGCAGTACTTC
CASRRQGASYEQYF
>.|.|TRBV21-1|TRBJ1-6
TGTGCCAGCAGCAAAAAGGGGAAACGCTCCTATAATTCACCCCTCCACTTT
CASSKKGKRSYNSPLHF
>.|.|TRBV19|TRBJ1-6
TGTGCCAGTAGTATCGGGGGGAGCTCCTATAATTCACCCCTCCACTTT
CASSIGGSSYNSPLHF
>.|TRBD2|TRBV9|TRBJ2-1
TGTGCCAGCAGCCCTCAGACTAGCGGGACCTACAATGAGCAGTTCTTC
CASSPQTSGTYNEQFF
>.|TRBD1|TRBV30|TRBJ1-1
TGTGGGGGACAGGGCAACACTGAAGCTTTCTTT
CGGQGNTEAFF
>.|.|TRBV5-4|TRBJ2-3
TGTGCCAGCAGCTTGGCAGTTCTGGGGACAGATACGCAGTATTTT
CASSLAVLGTDTQYF
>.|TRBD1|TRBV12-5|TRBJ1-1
TGTGCTAGTGGTTTGCGGACAGGGCAGACTGAAGCTTTCTTT
CASGLRTGQTEAFF